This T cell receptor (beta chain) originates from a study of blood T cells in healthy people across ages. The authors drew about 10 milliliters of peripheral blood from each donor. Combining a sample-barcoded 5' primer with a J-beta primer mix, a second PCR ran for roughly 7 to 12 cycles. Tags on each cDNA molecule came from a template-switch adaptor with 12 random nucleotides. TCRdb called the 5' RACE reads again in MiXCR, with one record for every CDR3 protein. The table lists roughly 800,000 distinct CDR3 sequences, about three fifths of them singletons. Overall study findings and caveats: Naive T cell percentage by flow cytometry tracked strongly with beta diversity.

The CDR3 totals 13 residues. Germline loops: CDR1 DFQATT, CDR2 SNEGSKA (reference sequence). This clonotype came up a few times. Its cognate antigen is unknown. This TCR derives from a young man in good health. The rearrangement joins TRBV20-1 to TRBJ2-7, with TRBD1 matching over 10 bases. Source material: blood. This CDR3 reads CSMPGQGPREQYF. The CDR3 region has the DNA TGCAGCATGCCGGGACAGGGGCCTCGGGAGCAGTACTTC.